This is a list of T cell receptor beta chains from one sample in a study of CD8+CD57+ T cells in acquired aplastic anemia. One entry per CDR3 protein, called by TCRdb with MiXCR from the reads. This table holds 150,000 or so distinct CDR3 sequences, less than 60% found once. Material for sequencing was sorted CD4+, CD8+, or CD8+CD57+ T cells (not recorded which) from PBMCs. Receptors were obtained from a human donor with aplastic anemia. Each CDR3 is given with its conserved first and last residue. Size tells how often a clone was seen (once, few, many) or the class of an expanded clone, and some rows leave it out.

v_call clone_size cdr3_aa
TRBV27 NA CASSAGAGRRTQYF
TRBV11-1 NA CASTTQHTGQTYGNTF
TRBV20-1 many CSARAEEAGELFF
TRBV11-1 NA CASSLGGTGDREVTDTQYF
TRBV19 NA CASSSSPGTRGNEQFF
TRBV5-1 NA CASGLEASGGYEQYF
TRBV9 many CASSPRLAGAYEQYF
TRBV25-1 NA CASRDRDRVDQEYF
TRBV10-3 NA CAILGGGTEAFF
TRBV11-1 many CASSSSAVGRISYNSPLHF
TRBV2 NA CASSHDRVEEKLFF
TRBV6-1 NA CASSEQQGYEKLFF